The 29 T cell receptor beta chains presented below share a single source sample, sequenced in a study of cytomegalovirus exposure and HLA in healthy donors. PCR was performed using 60 Vbeta and 13 Jbeta primers. This table comes from immunoSEQ multiplex PCR, and its TCRdb copy is limited to in-frame clones, with some not included. The table lists some 170,000 clones, 80% of them singletons. Sequenced: PBMCs. Source of these receptors: a man aged 18-30 years in good health and CMV-seropositive.

The chain joins TRBV4-2 to TRBJ2-7; 10 bases match TRBD1. V trimming: 5 bases; J trimming: 4 bases; junction bases outside the gene matches: 8. The length of the CDR3 is 15 residues. Germline V CDR1 and CDR2: LGHNA, YNFKEQ. This CDR3 reads CASSSRDRGLYEQYF. The CDR3 DNA follows: TGTGCCAGCAGCAGCCGGGACAGGGGCTTGTACGAGCAGTACTTC.

This clone was seen only once. The rearrangement joins TRBV9 to TRBJ2-1, with D possibly being TRBD1 (5 bases). Germline V CDR1 and CDR2: SGDLS, YYNGEE. The CDR3 loop spans 15 amino acids. V was cut by 3 bases and J by 2 bases, with 12 bases left in between. CDR3 nucleotides: TGTGCCAGCAGCGATTATACAGGCCCCTACAATGAGCAGTTCTTC. Its translation: CASSDYTGPYNEQFF.

The chain couples TRBV29-1 to TRBJ2-2, with D unclear. This CDR3 is 13 amino acids long. The V end lost 2 bases, the J end lost 1 base, and 5 bases lay between the germline ends. Germline CDR1 reads SQVTM; CDR2 reads ANQGSEA. DNA for the CDR3: TGCAGCGTTGAAACAAGGAACACCGGGGAGCTGTTTTTT. It specifies CSVETRNTGELFF.

This clone showed up just once. The chain uses TRBV6-1 and TRBJ2-3; 13 nucleotides align to TRBD2. V was pared by 1 base and J by 11 bases, with 3 bases of the junction left unmatched. Germline assignment: CDR1 MNHNS and CDR2 SASEGT. The CDR3 totals 14 residues. CDR3 sequence reads: CASSEGTSGSQQYF. The CDR3 DNA sequence: TGTGCCAGCAGTGAAGGGACTAGCGGGAGCCAGCAGTATTTT.

This chain links TRBV7-9 with TRBJ2-3; 7 bases fit TRBD2. This CDR3 has 17 amino acids. With 5 bases clipped from V and 0 bases from J, the junction kept 11 bases outside the gene matches. Germline CDR1 SEHNR, CDR2 FQNEAQ (reference sequence). CDR3 nucleotide sequence: TGTGCCAGCAGCCCACTAGTGGGGGGGTCTAGCACAGATACGCAGTATTTT. Its translation is CASSPLVGGSSTDTQYF.

The table lists this clone with a count of one. V is TRBV11-2 and J is TRBJ1-2; D is ambiguous. CDR1 and CDR2 (germline): SGHAT, FQNNGV. The V and J ends lost 4 bases and 9 bases respectively, with 12 bases between them. The CDR3 consists of 12 residues. This CDR3 reads CASSSDTISYTF. As DNA, the CDR3 is TGTGCCAGCAGCTCCGACACAATTAGCTACACCTTC.

J is TRBJ1-2 and V is TRBV18, with 7 bases lining up with TRBD1. The CDR3 runs to 14 residues. Germline CDR1 and CDR2: KGHSH and LQKENI. The ends lost 3 bases at V and 10 bases at J; junction bases unmatched: 11. For the CDR3, the DNA is TGTGCCAGCTCACCTATCATTGACAGGGAAGACTACACCTTC. The encoded protein is CASSPIIDREDYTF.

A single count supports this clone. The chain employs TRBV19 and TRBJ1-1; no definite D call. V was clipped by 3 bases and J by 4 bases, with 9 bases between them. Germline CDR1 is LNHDA and CDR2 is SQIVND (reference sequence). This CDR3 is built from 13 residues. The DNA of the CDR3 is TGTGCCAGTAGTATGCCCCGGGGCACTGAAGCTTTCTTT. This sequence encodes CASSMPRGTEAFF. The full variable domain, in which reference TRBV19 and TRBJ1-1 provide the parts outside the CDR3, is DGGITQSPKYLFRKEGQNVTLSCEQNLNHDAMYWYRQDPGQGLRLIYYSQIVNDFQKGDIAEGYSVSREKKESFPLTVTSAQKNPTAFYLCASSMPRGTEAFFGQGTRLTVV.

This clone was seen just once. The rearrangement links TRBV2 to TRBJ1-5; D perhaps matches TRBD1 (6 bases). V lost 6 bases, J lost 1 base, and 10 bases lay in between. Germline CDR1 reads SNHLY; CDR2 reads FYNNEI. The CDR3 has 14 amino acids. The CDR3 nucleotides are TGTGCCAGCAGGAGCGACAGGAGCAATCAGCCCCAGCATTTT. Residues: CASRSDRSNQPQHF. Full variable domain (missing parts from reference TRBV2 and TRBJ1-5): EPEVTQTPSHQVTQMGQEVILRCVPISNHLYFYWYRQILGQKVEFLVSFYNNEISEKSEIFDDQFSVERPDGSNFTLKIRSTKLEDSAMYFCASRSDRSNQPQHFGDGTRLSIL.

V and J are TRBV11-2 and TRBJ2-1, with D tentatively TRBD2 (7 bases). Trimming took off 2 bases at V and 6 bases at J, with 23 bases between the two ends. The germline V gene has CDR1 SGHAT and CDR2 FQNNGV. The CDR3 covers 18 residues. The CDR3 loop reads CASSLSVLVGGRGNEQFF. The CDR3 DNA follows: TGTGCCAGCAGCTTATCGGTACTAGTGGGGGGGCGGGGCAATGAGCAGTTCTTC.

V and J are TRBV30 and TRBJ1-2; 8 bases are shared with TRBD1. V lost 4 bases to trimming and J lost 6 bases; unmatched junction nucleotides: 4. CDR3 length equals 12 residues. Germline V gene data show CDR1 as GTSNPN and CDR2 as SVGIG (reference sequence). The CDR3 loop is CAWKGTGDGYTF. DNA for the CDR3: TGTGCCTGGAAGGGGACAGGAGATGGCTACACCTTC.

This clone was observed a few times. This chain uses TRBV6-1 with TRBJ2-7; TRBD1 aligns across 7 bases. The ends lost 2 bases at V and 5 bases at J; junction bases unmatched: 9. CDR1 and CDR2 (germline): MNHNS, SASEGT. This CDR3 has 15 amino acids. The chain's CDR3 is CASSELGQPSNEQYF. The CDR3 DNA reads as TGTGCCAGCAGTGAACTGGGACAGCCTTCAAACGAGCAGTACTTC.

In its sample, this clone was seen once. This sequence joins TRBV11-2 and TRBJ1-2; TRBD1 matches at 7 bases. The CDR3 loop spans 14 amino acids. J was trimmed by 7 bases and V by 1 base; bases with no gene match: 6. The germline CDR1 and CDR2 sequences are SGHAT and FQNNGV. The CDR3 protein is CASSLGPGGPGYTF. The CDR3, as DNA: TGTGCCAGCAGCTTAGGTCCAGGGGGACCTGGCTACACCTTC.

The chain combines TRBV27 with TRBJ2-7; TRBD1 aligns across 7 bases. The CDR3 covers 14 residues. The junction had 6 bases not matched to a gene; V was cut back by 2 bases and J by 5 bases. In germline, CDR1 is MNHEY, CDR2 SMNVEV (reference sequence). The CDR3 DNA reads TGTGCCAGCAGTTTACCCGGACAGGCCCACGAGCAGTACTTC. It specifies CASSLPGQAHEQYF.

The V and J genes are TRBV4-1 and TRBJ1-5; a weak D match, TRBD1 (6 bases). CDR1 and CDR2 from the germline V gene are MGHRA and YSYEKL. Trimming cost V 0 bases and J 6 bases, with 9 bases left between them. The CDR3 runs to 14 residues. The CDR3 nucleotides read TGCGCCAGCAGCCAAGAGGCCAGGGGTCAGCCCCAGCATTTT. Translating it yields CASSQEARGQPQHF.

This clone was seen a few times. The rearrangement uses TRBV19 and TRBJ2-7, with 10 bases matching TRBD1. The CDR3 totals 17 residues. The germline CDR1 and CDR2 sequences are LNHDA and SQIVND (reference sequence). Germline trimming cut 2 bases from V and 7 bases from J; bases unmatched to any gene: 14. The CDR3 reads CASSIFMSGTGAQEQYF. The CDR3 bases are TGTGCCAGTAGTATATTTATGTCCGGGACAGGGGCTCAGGAGCAGTACTTC. Combining the CDR3 with reference TRBV19 and TRBJ2-7 gives the whole variable domain DGGITQSPKYLFRKEGQNVTLSCEQNLNHDAMYWYRQDPGQGLRLIYYSQIVNDFQKGDIAEGYSVSREKKESFPLTVTSAQKNPTAFYLCASSIFMSGTGAQEQYFGPGTRLTVT.

The rearrangement joins TRBV5-4 to TRBJ2-7; tentative D call: TRBD1 (5 bases). V dropped 4 bases and J dropped 5 bases, with 19 bases sitting between them. The V gene's germline CDR1 is SGHNT and CDR2 YYREEE (reference sequence). The CDR3 covers 15 residues. The CDR3 coding sequence is TGTGCCAGCAGCGCCAGGACAAAAGATTTCCACGAGCAGTACTTC. It yields the protein CASSARTKDFHEQYF.

This chain connects TRBV7-9 to TRBJ2-7; a weak D match, TRBD2 (6 bases). The CDR3 length is 13 residues. Trimming shortened V by 5 bases and J by 2 bases, and 10 bases separated the two germline ends. Germline V gene sequence: CDR1 SEHNR, CDR2 FQNEAQ (reference sequence). CDR3 amino acids: CASSRDSAYEQYF. As DNA, the CDR3 is TGTGCCAGCAGCCGGGACTCAGCCTACGAGCAGTACTTC.

DNA for the CDR3: TGCGCCAGCAGCCAGTCAACAGGGTCCTACAATGAGCAGTTCTTC. This sequence encodes CASSQSTGSYNEQFF. V usage is TRBV4-3 and J usage is TRBJ2-1, with D tentatively TRBD1 (6 bases). Germline lookup yields CDR1 LGHNA and CDR2 YSLEER. The CDR3 runs to 15 residues. V was clipped by 3 bases and J by 1 base, with 10 bases between them.

The chain carries TRBV4-1 and TRBJ2-3, with D maybe TRBD2 (7 bases). CDR3 size: 16 residues. The ends were cut back, 0 bases at V and 8 bases at J, with 18 bases in the middle. Germline-derived CDR1 and CDR2 are MGHRA and YSYEKL. CDR3 in DNA: TGCGCCAGCAGCCAAGACGCAGTGGGGGGGCGTGGTACGCAGTATTTT. Translated, it gives CASSQDAVGGRGTQYF.

This chain connects TRBV4-1 to TRBJ2-1; the match to TRBD1 covers 7 bases. CDR1 is MGHRA and CDR2 is YSYEKL in the germline V gene. The CDR3 contains 14 residues. Unmatched junction bases numbered 4, after V lost 2 bases and J lost 6 bases. In DNA form, the CDR3 reads TGCGCCAGCAGCCAACAACAGGGGCCCAATGAGCAGTTCTTC. This encodes CASSQQQGPNEQFF.

The V gene is TRBV9, the J gene TRBJ1-2, with TRBD1 as a possible D gene (6 bases). CDR3 length: 15 residues. V lost 3 bases and J 4 bases, leaving 16 bases between the germline ends. Germline CDR1 is SGDLS and CDR2 is YYNGEE. CDR3 region: CASSAGEGVGYGYTF. The CDR3 nucleotides read TGTGCCAGCAGCGCCGGGGAGGGGGTCGGCTATGGCTACACCTTC.

The V call is TRBV5-6, the J call TRBJ2-5; tentatively, D is TRBD2 (6 bases). This CDR3 region has 14 residues. The V gene lost 4 bases and the J gene lost 7 bases, with 17 bases spanning the gap. From germline, CDR1 is SGHDT and CDR2 YYEEEE. DNA for the CDR3: TGTGCCAGCAGCCCGGAGGGAAAGGGCAGGACCCAGTACTTC. Its protein is CASSPEGKGRTQYF.

The chain links TRBV28 to TRBJ1-1; possible D gene TRBD1, 6 bases. Trimming took 6 bases from V and 0 from J, leaving 14 bases between them. Germline CDR1 and CDR2: MDHEN and SYDVKM. This CDR3 comprises 15 residues. In DNA form, the CDR3 reads TGTGCCAGCAGCCCATGGGACATCTTGAACACTGAAGCTTTCTTT. Protein product: CASSPWDILNTEAFF.

This rearrangement joins TRBV28 to TRBJ2-7; maybe TRBD2 (5 bases). The CDR3 has 13 amino acids. The germline V and J ends were trimmed by 4 bases and 9 bases, with 16 bases remaining between them. The V gene's germline CDR1 is MDHEN and CDR2 SYDVKM. The CDR3 sequence: CASSSTRETGQYF. The CDR3 DNA is TGTGCCAGCAGTTCCACTAGGGAGACTGGGCAGTACTTC.

For the CDR3, the DNA is TGTGCCAGCAGCTTGGACAGGGTTGGGCAGCCCCAGCATTTT. Translated: CASSLDRVGQPQHF. This chain connects TRBV7-2 to TRBJ1-5; 8 nucleotides agree with TRBD1. The germline V gene has CDR1 SGHTA and CDR2 FQGNSA. The CDR3 is made up of 14 amino acids. Trimming took 3 bases from V and 7 from J; bases not matched to a gene: 5.

This clone was observed a handful of times. The rearrangement links TRBV5-1 to TRBJ1-2; D gene ambiguous. Looked up from germline, CDR1 is SGHRS and CDR2 is YFSETQ. V lost 0 bases and J 10 bases, leaving 16 bases between the germline ends. The CDR3 has 14 residues. As DNA, the CDR3 is TGCGCCAGCAGCTTGGCCATGGGAGAGCCCGTCTACACCTTC. Protein: CASSLAMGEPVYTF.

The V call is TRBV11-2, the J call TRBJ1-2; 9 bases are shared with TRBD1. Germline trimming cut 7 bases from V and 8 bases from J; bases unmatched to any gene: 11. The CDR3 length is 14 residues. Germline values: CDR1 SGHAT, CDR2 FQNNGV. CDR3 in amino acids: CASNAYGDRAGYTF. CDR3 coding DNA: TGTGCCAGCAACGCCTATGGGGACAGGGCCGGCTACACCTTC.

The rearrangement joins TRBV7-2 to TRBJ2-3, with D tentatively TRBD1 (5 bases). The CDR3 totals 13 residues. V shed 5 bases and J shed 2 bases, with 8 bases lying between them. CDR1 SGHTA and CDR2 FQGNSA come from the germline V gene. The CDR3 reads CASSLQVTDTQYF. The CDR3 DNA reads TGTGCCAGCAGCCTACAGGTCACAGATACGCAGTATTTT.